These 15 T cell receptor beta chains came from one sample sequenced in a study of blood T cell repertoires in COVID-19. Here immunoSEQ multiplex PCR was the method, and the copy in TCRdb shows in-frame clones only, minus some. This sample yields over 40,000 clones, of which about 86% are seen a single time; around 4.6% belongs to the top ten. The specimen sequenced was peripheral blood. Receptor source: a man older than 75 with active COVID-19.

There are a few counts of this clone. This chain joins TRBV24-1 and TRBJ2-3; no reliable D call. CDR1 and CDR2 from the germline V gene are KGHDR and SFDVKD. Trimming left V 4 bases short and J 2 bases short, with 9 bases between. This CDR3 has 14 amino acids. The CDR3 DNA sequence: TGTGCCACCAGTGACTCCCTTTTCACAGATACGCAGTATTTT. It is translated as CATSDSLFTDTQYF.

The J gene is TRBJ1-1, the V gene TRBV6-2 or TRBV6-3, with a tentative D call TRBD1 (5 bases). CDR1 and CDR2 (germline): MNHEY, SVGEGT. The CDR3 totals 16 residues. The germline V and J ends were trimmed by 6 bases and 4 bases, with 21 bases remaining between them. Here the CDR3 reads CASSLGDWPLGTEAFF. CDR3 DNA sequence: TGTGCCAGCAGCCTGGGGGACTGGCCCCTGGGCACTGAAGCTTTCTTT.

J is TRBJ1-2 and V is TRBV19, with 10 bases fitting TRBD1. Trimming cost V 7 bases and J 8 bases; bases outside gene matches: 19. CDR1 is LNHDA, CDR2 SQIVND, per germline (reference sequence). The CDR3 consists of 17 residues. The CDR3 DNA reads as TGTGCCAGTACCGAGACAGGGGGCGCCTTGGGGATCGGCGGCTACACCTTC. Its translation is CASTETGGALGIGGYTF.

This clone was recorded a few times. The chain is built from TRBV12-3 or TRBV12-4 and TRBJ1-3, with no clear D. V was cut by 6 bases and J by 8 bases, with 8 bases left in between. The CDR3 is 11 residues long. The CDR3 is CASSLRDTIYF. In nucleotides, the CDR3 is TGTGCCAGCAGCCTACGCGACACCATATATTTT.

This clone was seen once. The rearrangement joins TRBV21-1 to TRBJ2-7; TRBD2, the D gene given by the table, was not confirmed from the DNA. TRBV21-1 represents a pseudogene. The CDR3 totals 11 residues. Written as DNA, the CDR3 is TGTGCCAGCAGCAAAGGGAGCGAGCAGTACTTC. Amino acids: CASSKGSEQYF.

In DNA, the CDR3 is TGTGCCAGCAGTTCGGCAGCGGGAGTTTTCGGGGAGCTGTTTTTT. Translated, it gives CASSSAAGVFGELFF. The V and J genes are TRBV28 and TRBJ2-2; 8 nucleotides agree with TRBD2. Looked up from germline, CDR1 is MDHEN and CDR2 is SYDVKM. Losses at the gene ends were 4 bases for V and 7 bases for J; bases not matched to a gene: 8. The CDR3 runs to 15 residues.

The rearrangement joins TRBV5-1 to TRBJ1-2, with 10 bases that match TRBD1. J was trimmed by 8 bases and V by 2 bases; bases with no gene match: 6. This CDR3 region has 14 residues. Germline lookup yields CDR1 SGHRS and CDR2 YFSETQ. Here the CDR3 DNA reads TGCGCCAGCAGCTTCCGGGACAGGGGATGGGGCTACACCTTC. This translates into CASSFRDRGWGYTF.

This chain connects TRBV11-2 to TRBJ1-3; 9 bases map to TRBD1. Germline V gene data show CDR1 as SGHAT and CDR2 as FQNNGV. This CDR3 comprises 18 residues. J lost 4 bases, V lost 6 bases, and 16 bases had no gene match. CDR3 bases: TGTGCCAGCAGTTCTACCCGGGACAGGGTCACTTTCGGAAACACCATATATTTT. Translation: CASSSTRDRVTFGNTIYF.

This clone was counted only a few times. The rearrangement uses TRBV30 and TRBJ2-2, with 7 bases aligning to TRBD2. Germline assignment: CDR1 GTSNPN and CDR2 SVGIG (reference sequence). The CDR3 extends over 16 amino acids. The junction had 7 bases not matched to a gene; V was cut back by 1 base and J by 2 bases. As DNA, the CDR3 is TGTGCCTGGAGTGAGGGGCTAGCGGACAACACCGGGGAGCTGTTTTTT. It encodes CAWSEGLADNTGELFF.

The chain links TRBV18 to TRBJ1-5; D gene uncertain. CDR3 length equals 16 residues. V was cut by 6 bases and J by 5 bases, with 20 bases left in between. The germline V gene encodes CDR1 KGHSH and CDR2 LQKENI. CDR3 nucleotides: TGTGCCAGCTCCCTAGCTGATCCCTCACTCCATCAGCCCCAGCATTTT. Translating gives CASSLADPSLHQPQHF. Variable domain in full (rest from reference TRBV18 and TRBJ1-5): NAGVMQNPRHLVRRRGQEARLRCSPMKGHSHVYWYRQLPEEGLKFMVYLQKENIIDESGMPKERFSAEFPKEGPSILRIQQVVRGDSAAYFCASSLADPSLHQPQHFGDGTRLSIL.

The chain is built from TRBV7-2 and TRBJ2-1; D unclear. CDR1 is SGHTA and CDR2 is FQGNSA in the germline V gene. This CDR3 region has 14 residues. With 2 bases removed from V and 9 bases from J, the gap between germline ends came to 14 bases. Here the CDR3 reads CASSLTASIFEQFF. The CDR3 DNA reads as TGTGCCAGCAGCTTAACGGCTAGTATTTTTGAGCAGTTCTTC.

The chain is built from TRBV18 and TRBJ2-3, with 10 bases lining up with TRBD1. The V and J ends lost 5 bases and 2 bases, in that order; junction bases with no gene match: 4. The CDR3 runs to 15 residues. Germline CDR1 reads KGHSH; CDR2 reads LQKENI. This CDR3 reads CASSNGQGDTDTQYF. CDR3 DNA sequence: TGTGCCAGCTCAAATGGACAGGGGGACACAGATACGCAGTATTTT.

V and J are TRBV11-3 and TRBJ2-3; TRBD1 might be the D (5 bases). The germline CDR1 and CDR2 sequences are SGHNT and YENEEA. The CDR3 runs to 17 residues. V lost 5 bases and J 4 bases, leaving 22 bases between the germline ends. The CDR3 loop is CASSPMTRQGLADTQYF. CDR3 sequence (DNA): TGTGCCAGCAGCCCGATGACGCGGCAGGGTTTGGCAGATACGCAGTATTTT. Using reference TRBV11-3 and TRBJ2-3 for the parts outside the CDR3, the full variable domain is EAGVVQSPRYKIIEKKQPVAFWCNPISGHNTLYWYLQNLGQGPELLIRYENEEAVDDSQLPKDRFSAERLKGVDSTLKIQPAELGDSAVYLCASSPMTRQGLADTQYFGPGTRLTVL.

This chain joins TRBV6-6 and TRBJ2-3; possibly TRBD2 for D (5 bases). V was trimmed by 5 bases and J by 3 bases, leaving 12 bases between them. Germline-derived CDR1 and CDR2 are MNHNY and SVGAGI (reference sequence). The CDR3 loop spans 14 amino acids. CDR3 sequence (DNA): TGTGCCAGCAGTGCAGCGGCTACGACAGATACGCAGTATTTT. This encodes CASSAAATTDTQYF.

This clone was seen more than once but under ten times. The rearrangement joins TRBV3-1 (or the pseudogene TRBV3-2) to TRBJ2-3; 9 nucleotides agree with TRBD2. The germline V gene encodes CDR1 LGHDT and CDR2 YNNKEL (reference sequence). The CDR3 covers 16 residues. With 2 bases clipped from V and 3 bases from J, the junction kept 6 bases outside the gene matches. DNA of the CDR3: TGTGCCAGCAGCCAAAGAGCGACTAGCGGTACAGATACGCAGTATTTT. It yields the protein CASSQRATSGTDTQYF.